Below are 10 T cell receptor beta chains sequenced from a single sample in a study of T cells after yellow fever vaccination. TCRdb reprocessed the 5' RACE reads with MiXCR, giving one entry per CDR3 protein. The sample lists hundreds of thousands of distinct CDR3 sequences, approximately 15% occurring once. Sequences were derived from PBMCs, sampled on the day of the yellow fever booster vaccination. These receptors were obtained from a man aged 25-45 years who received the YFV17D yellow fever vaccine.

Only a few counts were recorded for this clonotype. V and J are TRBV29-1 and TRBJ1-3; D is possibly TRBD1 (5 bases). The V end lost 3 bases, the J end lost 0 bases, and 6 bases lay between the germline ends. The CDR3 is 13 residues long. Germline CDR1 and CDR2: SQVTM and ANQGSEA. CDR3 coding DNA: TGCAGCGTTGAGACAGACTCTGGAAACACCATATATTTT. Translated, it gives CSVETDSGNTIYF.

The gene calls are TRBV7-2 and TRBJ2-3, with D perhaps matching TRBD2 (6 bases). Looked up from germline, CDR1 is SGHTA and CDR2 is FQGNSA. This CDR3 spans 14 amino acids. The V end was cut by 4 bases, the J end by 4 bases, with 12 bases between. Written as DNA, the CDR3 is TGTGCCAGCAGCTCCGGACTAAGCGCAGATACGCAGTATTTT. It is translated as CASSSGLSADTQYF.

The rearrangement joins TRBV10-3 to TRBJ2-3; 7 bases align to TRBD1. Trimming took 3 bases from V and 4 from J; bases not matched to a gene: 4. Germline V gene lookup returns CDR1 ENHRY and CDR2 SYGVKD. This CDR3 comprises 14 residues. The CDR3, as DNA: TGTGCCATCAGTGACCCCGGGACAGCAGATACGCAGTATTTT. Residues: CAISDPGTADTQYF.

This clonotype showed up just a few times. The chain employs TRBV14 and TRBJ2-1, with 10 bases identical to TRBD1. Germline CDR1 is SGHDN and CDR2 is FVKESK. This CDR3 spans 16 amino acids. V shed 2 bases, J shed 7 bases, and the junction held 8 bases outside the gene matches. CDR3 DNA sequence: TGTGCCAGCAGCCAAATGCCGGGACAGGGGTCTAATGAGCAGTTCTTC. The encoded protein is CASSQMPGQGSNEQFF.

CDR3 loop: CASSSPRVGEKLFF. The CDR3 bases are TGTGCCAGCAGCTCCCCGCGGGTGGGAGAAAAACTGTTTTTT. This chain uses TRBV11-2 with TRBJ1-4, with D unresolved. The germline V and J ends were trimmed by 4 bases and 8 bases, with 14 bases remaining between them. The CDR3 covers 14 residues. Germline loops: CDR1 SGHAT, CDR2 FQNNGV.

The chain has TRBV3-1 and TRBJ1-3; D ambiguous. The germline V gene has CDR1 LGHDT and CDR2 YNNKEL (reference sequence). This CDR3 is built from 15 residues. V was trimmed by 1 base and J by 0 bases, leaving 7 bases between them. CDR3 protein: CASSQGQLSGNTIYF. Written as DNA, the CDR3 is TGTGCCAGCAGCCAAGGTCAACTCTCTGGAAACACCATATATTTT.

This clonotype has only a few counts. The chain is built from TRBV7-8 and TRBJ2-1; 9 nucleotides agree with TRBD2. Per germline, CDR1 SGHVS and CDR2 FQNEAQ. V lost 6 bases, J lost 0 bases, and 9 bases stayed unmatched. The CDR3 has 17 amino acids. The CDR3 DNA sequence: TGTGCCAGCAGTTTACCTAGCGGGATTGGCTCCTACAATGAGCAGTTCTTC. It yields the protein CASSLPSGIGSYNEQFF.

This clonotype came up a few times. The rearrangement joins TRBV5-6 to TRBJ2-1, with 13 bases aligning to TRBD2. Unmatched junction bases numbered 8, after V lost 5 bases and J lost 9 bases. The germline gives CDR1 SGHDT, CDR2 YYEEEE. The CDR3 has 15 residues. The CDR3 sequence: CASRRLAGGVSEQFF. In DNA form, the CDR3 reads TGTGCCAGCAGAAGACTAGCGGGAGGAGTTAGTGAGCAGTTCTTC.

The gene calls are TRBV30 and TRBJ1-2; no firm D call. Trimming removed 3 bases from V and 5 bases from J, with 13 bases in between. This CDR3 is 13 amino acids long. CDR1 is GTSNPN and CDR2 is SVGIG in the germline V gene (reference sequence). The CDR3 loop is CAWRVAGSYGYTF. In DNA form, the CDR3 reads TGTGCCTGGAGGGTGGCGGGTAGTTATGGCTACACCTTC. The variable domain in full, with the rest retrieved from reference TRBV30 and TRBJ1-2, is SQTIHQWPATLVQPVGSPLSLECTVEGTSNPNLYWYRQAAGRGLQLLFYSVGIGQISSEVPQNLSASRPQDRQFILSSKKLLLSDSGFYLCAWRVAGSYGYTFGSGTRLTVV.

The chain is built from TRBV7-9 and TRBJ1-1; 7 positions agree with TRBD1. This CDR3 region has 15 residues. Trimming removed 4 bases from V and 0 bases from J; junction bases left unmatched: 5. From germline, CDR1 is SEHNR and CDR2 FQNEAQ (reference sequence). CDR3 protein: CASSSLTGMNTEAFF. The CDR3 DNA is TGTGCCAGCAGCTCCTTGACAGGGATGAACACTGAAGCTTTCTTT.